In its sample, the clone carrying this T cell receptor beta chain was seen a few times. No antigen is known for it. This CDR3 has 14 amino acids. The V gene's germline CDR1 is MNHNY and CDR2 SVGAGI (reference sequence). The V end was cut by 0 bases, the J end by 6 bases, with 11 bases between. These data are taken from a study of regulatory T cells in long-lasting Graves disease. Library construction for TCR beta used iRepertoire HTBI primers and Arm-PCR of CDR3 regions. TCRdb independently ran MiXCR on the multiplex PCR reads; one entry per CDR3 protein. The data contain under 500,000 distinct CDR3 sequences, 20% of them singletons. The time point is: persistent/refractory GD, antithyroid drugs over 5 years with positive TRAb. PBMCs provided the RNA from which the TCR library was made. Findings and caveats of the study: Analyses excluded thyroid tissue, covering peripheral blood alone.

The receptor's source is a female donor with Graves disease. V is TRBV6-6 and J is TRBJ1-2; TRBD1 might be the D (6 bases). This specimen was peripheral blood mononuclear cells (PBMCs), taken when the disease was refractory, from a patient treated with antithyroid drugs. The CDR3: CASSYSISGDGYTF. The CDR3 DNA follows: TGTGCCAGCAGTTACTCGATTTCAGGGGATGGCTACACCTTC.